The rows below give T cell receptor beta chains drawn from one sample of a study of cytomegalovirus exposure and HLA in healthy donors. The method was immunoSEQ multiplex PCR; TCRdb's version includes in-frame clones alone and lacks a portion of them. The repertoire holds 80,000 or so clones, with roughly 80% as singletons. Sequencing was performed on PBMCs. Source of these receptors: a man in his forties in good health and CMV-seronegative. Each CDR3 is given with its conserved first and last residue. D genes are given only for firm matches. The listing skips clone size in some rows; elsewhere it reads once, few, many or a size class.

>13|NA|TRBV19|TRBJ1-1|NA
CASSSQGGTEAFF
TGTGCCAGTAGTTCACAGGGTGGCACTGAAGCTTTCTTT
>16|NA|TRBV6-5|TRBJ2-7|NA
CASSSITGTRSYEQYF
TGTGCCAGCAGTTCCATAACAGGGACCCGCTCCTACGAGCAGTACTTC
>19|TRBD2|TRBV5-1|TRBJ2-1|NA
CASSLGLAAGPHPYNEQFF
TGCGCCAGCAGCTTGGGCCTAGCGGCTGGCCCCCATCCCTACAATGAGCAGTTCTTC
>17|TRBD1|TRBV5-1|TRBJ1-2|NA
CASSPEPGTALNYGYTF
TGCGCCAGCAGCCCTGAACCGGGGACAGCCCTAAACTATGGCTACACCTTC
>14|NA|TRBV7-9|TRBJ2-2|NA
CASSLGGGTGELFF
TGTGCCAGCAGCTTAGGAGGAGGTACCGGGGAGCTGTTTTTT
>15|TRBD1|TRBV6-5|TRBJ1-2|NA
CASRIIQGARVGYTF
TGTGCCAGCAGAATAATACAGGGGGCGCGGGTTGGCTACACCTTC
>15|TRBD2|TRBV2|TRBJ2-1|NA
CASSESRGRADEQFF
TGTGCCAGCAGTGAATCGCGCGGGAGGGCGGATGAGCAGTTCTTC
>13|TRBD2|TRBV27|TRBJ2-1|few
CASSLTSGGEQFF
TGTGCCAGCAGTTTAACTAGCGGGGGGGAGCAGTTCTTC
>16|TRBD2|TRBV6-1|TRBJ2-3|few
CASSGWTSGREDTQYF
TGTGCCAGCAGTGGATGGACTAGCGGGAGGGAAGATACGCAGTATTTT
>13|NA|TRBV19|TRBJ1-3|NA
CASRRGSGNTIYF
TGTGCCAGTAGAAGAGGGAGCGGAAACACCATATATTTT
>14|TRBD1|TRBV19|TRBJ2-5|NA
CASSSTGFVKTQYF
TGTGCCAGTAGCTCGACAGGGTTTGTAAAGACCCAGTACTTC
>14|TRBD1|TRBV7-8|TRBJ2-5|NA
CASSTRTGKETQYF
TGTGCCAGCAGCACAAGGACAGGGAAGGAGACCCAGTACTTC
>14|NA|TRBV4-2|TRBJ2-7|NA
CASSPLGSSYEQYF
TGTGCCAGCAGCCCCCTGGGGAGCTCCTACGAGCAGTACTTC
>14|NA|TRBV19|TRBJ2-6|few
CASNSFSGANVLTF
TGTGCCAGTAACTCTTTCTCTGGGGCCAACGTCCTGACTTTC
>15|TRBD1|TRBV13|TRBJ2-7|NA
CASSSRQGVAYEQYF
TGTGCCAGCAGCTCCAGACAGGGGGTTGCCTACGAGCAGTACTTC
>13|NA|TRBV5-1|TRBJ2-5|NA
CASSLGQGETQYF
TGCGCCAGCAGCTTGGGGCAGGGGGAGACCCAGTACTTC
>17|TRBD2|TRBV5-5|TRBJ2-7|NA
CASSLAVSSGDARGQYF
TGTGCCAGCAGCTTGGCCGTTTCTAGCGGGGACGCTAGGGGACAGTACTTC
>15|NA|TRBV11-3|TRBJ2-7|few
CASSLVTGALNEQYF
TGTGCCAGCAGCTTAGTGACGGGAGCCCTGAACGAGCAGTACTTC
>18|NA|TRBV5-6|TRBJ2-6|NA
CASSLSTGMFSGANVLTF
TGTGCCAGCAGCTTGAGTACAGGGATGTTCTCTGGGGCCAACGTCCTGACTTTC
>16|TRBD2|TRBV7-2|TRBJ2-7|NA
CASSLALAGPFYEQYF
TGTGCCAGCAGCTTAGCTCTAGCGGGTCCTTTCTACGAGCAGTACTTC
>15|NA|TRBV4-2|TRBJ1-6|NA
CASSQDSRDNSPLHF
TGTGCCAGCAGCCAAGATTCCAGGGATAATTCACCCCTCCACTTT
>14|NA|TRBV27|TRBJ2-5|NA
CASKSHGGGETQYF
TGTGCCAGCAAATCCCACGGGGGTGGGGAGACCCAGTACTTC
>15|TRBD2|TRBV10-2|TRBJ2-7|NA
CASSEVGSGTYEQYF
TGCGCCAGCAGTGAAGTTGGTAGCGGGACCTACGAGCAGTACTTC
>15|TRBD1|TRBV27|TRBJ1-2|NA
CASSPRTGNPYGYTF
TGTGCCAGCAGCCCACGGACAGGGAACCCTTATGGCTACACCTTC
>16|NA|TRBV7-9|TRBJ2-1|NA
CASSEYRVSSYNEQFF
TGTGCCAGCAGCGAATACAGGGTGAGCTCCTACAATGAGCAGTTCTTC
>19|TRBD2|TRBV5-5|TRBJ2-7|NA
CASYSEGLAGGPPLVAQYF
TGTGCCAGCTACTCTGAGGGCCTAGCGGGAGGGCCCCCCCTAGTCGCGCAGTACTTC
>14|TRBD1|TRBV28|TRBJ2-7|NA
CASTTGGKGFEQYF
TGTGCCAGCACCACAGGGGGCAAAGGCTTCGAGCAGTACTTC
>15|NA|TRBV2|TRBJ1-2|NA
CASRTTALGVYGYTF
TGTGCCAGCAGAACTACAGCTTTGGGAGTCTATGGCTACACCTTC
>15|NA|TRBV27|TRBJ1-2|NA
CASSSGLGRPNGYTF
TGTGCCAGCAGTTCCGGTTTGGGCCGACCGAATGGCTACACCTTC
>15|TRBD2|TRBV6-6|TRBJ2-5|NA
CASRDSGRSQETQYF
TGTGCCAGCAGGGATAGCGGGAGGTCCCAAGAGACCCAGTACTTC
>14|NA|TRBV10-1|TRBJ1-1|NA
CASSLSAGSTEAFF
TGCGCCAGCAGCCTCTCCGCGGGGAGCACTGAAGCTTTCTTT
>18|NA|TRBV19|TRBJ1-3|NA
CASSIIAGAEGSGNTIYF
TGTGCCAGTAGTATTATTGCAGGGGCAGAAGGTTCTGGAAACACCATATATTTT
>14|TRBD1|TRBV6-1|TRBJ1-5|NA
CASTRDRGYQPQHF
TGTGCCAGCACCCGGGACAGGGGATATCAGCCCCAGCATTTT
>15|NA|TRBV4-3|TRBJ2-3|NA
CASSQRTGVGDTQYF
TGCGCCAGCAGCCAAAGGACGGGAGTTGGAGATACGCAGTATTTT
>15|NA|TRBV27|TRBJ2-1|once
CASSRPRSSYNEQFF
TGTGCCAGCAGTCGTCCGAGAAGCTCCTACAATGAGCAGTTCTTC
>17|TRBD2|TRBV27|TRBJ2-7|NA
CASSRTSGRAGSYEQYF
TGTGCCAGCAGCCGGACTAGCGGGAGGGCGGGCTCCTACGAGCAGTACTTC
>16|NA|TRBV9|TRBJ1-2|NA
CASSASSGVSDYGYTF
TGTGCCAGCAGCGCTAGTTCAGGGGTTTCGGACTATGGCTACACCTTC
>13|NA|TRBV5-1|TRBJ1-1|NA
CASTRVGGTEAFF
TGCGCCAGCACCCGGGTCGGTGGCACTGAAGCTTTCTTT
>14|NA|TRBV18|TRBJ2-7|few
CASSPLTKTYEQYF
TGTGCCAGCTCACCCTTGACAAAAACCTACGAGCAGTACTTC
>13|TRBD1|TRBV6-4|TRBJ1-1|once
CASSESGTGKAFF
TGTGCCAGCAGTGAATCCGGGACAGGGAAAGCTTTCTTT
>15|NA|TRBV4-2|TRBJ1-1|NA
CASSQDWGRNTEAFF
TGTGCCAGCAGCCAAGACTGGGGCAGGAACACTGAAGCTTTCTTT